This T cell receptor (beta chain) was retrieved from a study of T cell changes during pregnancy in multiple sclerosis. Produced via immunoSEQ multiplex PCR; TCRdb's table is partial and in-frame only. The sample includes around 92,000 clones, 85% to 95% seen only once; the top ten take roughly 0.99%. The germline V gene encodes CDR1 SQVTM and CDR2 ANQGSEA. The V and J ends lost 7 bases and 4 bases, in that order; junction bases with no gene match: 8. The CDR3 runs 13 residues. The clonotype originates from a female donor with multiple sclerosis, enrolled in a pregnancy study. Sequences were derived from peripheral blood, sampled after pregnancy. The chain recombines TRBV29-1 with TRBJ1-1, with 8 bases aligning to TRBD1. The CDR3 region is CSAATGASTEAFF. CDR3 DNA sequence: TGCAGCGCGGCGACAGGGGCGAGCACTGAAGCTTTCTTT. Based on the CDR3 plus reference TRBV29-1 and TRBJ1-1, the full variable domain is SAVISQKPSRDICQRGTSLTIQCQVDSQVTMMFWYRQQPGQSLTLIATANQGSEATYESGFVIDKFPISRPNLTFSTLTVSNMSPEDSSIYLCSAATGASTEAFFGQGTRLTVV.